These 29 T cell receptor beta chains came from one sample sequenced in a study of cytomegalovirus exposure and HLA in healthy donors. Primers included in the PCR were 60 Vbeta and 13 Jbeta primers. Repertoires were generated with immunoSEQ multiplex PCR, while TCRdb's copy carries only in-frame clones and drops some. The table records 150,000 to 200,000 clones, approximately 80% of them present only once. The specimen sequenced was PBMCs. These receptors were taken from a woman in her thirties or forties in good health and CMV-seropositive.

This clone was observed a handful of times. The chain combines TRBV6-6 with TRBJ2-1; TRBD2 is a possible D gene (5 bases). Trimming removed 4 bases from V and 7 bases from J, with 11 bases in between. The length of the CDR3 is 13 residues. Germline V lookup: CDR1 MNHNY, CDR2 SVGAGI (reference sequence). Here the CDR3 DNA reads TGTGCCAGCAGTTCTGGACTCCTGAATGAGCAGTTCTTC. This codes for CASSSGLLNEQFF.

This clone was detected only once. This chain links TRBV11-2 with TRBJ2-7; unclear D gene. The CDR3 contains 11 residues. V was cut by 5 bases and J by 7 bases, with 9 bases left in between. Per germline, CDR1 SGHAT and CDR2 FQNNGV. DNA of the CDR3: TGTGCCAGCAGCCTCGTCCAGGAGCAGTACTTC. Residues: CASSLVQEQYF.

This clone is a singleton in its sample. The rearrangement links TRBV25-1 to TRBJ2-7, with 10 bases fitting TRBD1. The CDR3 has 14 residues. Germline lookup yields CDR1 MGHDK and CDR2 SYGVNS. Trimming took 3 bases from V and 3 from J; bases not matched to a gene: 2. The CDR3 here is CASSDRDRGYEQYF. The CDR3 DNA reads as TGTGCCAGCAGTGACCGGGACAGGGGCTACGAGCAGTACTTC.

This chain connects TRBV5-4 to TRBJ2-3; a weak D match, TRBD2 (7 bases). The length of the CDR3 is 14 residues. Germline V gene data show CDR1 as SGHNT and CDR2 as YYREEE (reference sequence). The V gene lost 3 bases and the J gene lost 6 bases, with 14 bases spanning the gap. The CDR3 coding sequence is TGTGCCAGCAGCTCCAGAGGGGGGGCGGATACGCAGTATTTT. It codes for CASSSRGGADTQYF.

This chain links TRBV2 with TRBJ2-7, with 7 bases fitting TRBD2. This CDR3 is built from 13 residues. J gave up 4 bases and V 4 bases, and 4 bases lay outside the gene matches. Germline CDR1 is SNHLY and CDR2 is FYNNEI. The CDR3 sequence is CASSGLAVYEQYF. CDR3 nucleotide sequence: TGTGCCAGCAGTGGCCTAGCGGTGTACGAGCAGTACTTC.

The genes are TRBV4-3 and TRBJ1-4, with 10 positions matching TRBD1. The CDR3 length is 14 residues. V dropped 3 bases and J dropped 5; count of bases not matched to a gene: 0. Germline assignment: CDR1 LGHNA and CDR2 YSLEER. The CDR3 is CASSQDRGNEKLFF. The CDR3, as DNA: TGCGCCAGCAGCCAGGACAGGGGGAATGAAAAACTGTTTTTT.

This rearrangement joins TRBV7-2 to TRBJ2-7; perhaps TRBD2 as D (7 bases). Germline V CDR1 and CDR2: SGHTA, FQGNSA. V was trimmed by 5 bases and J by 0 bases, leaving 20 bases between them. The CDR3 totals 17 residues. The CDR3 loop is CASSPRGGAAISYEQYF. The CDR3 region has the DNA TGTGCCAGCAGCCCTCGAGGGGGGGCGGCCATCTCCTACGAGCAGTACTTC.

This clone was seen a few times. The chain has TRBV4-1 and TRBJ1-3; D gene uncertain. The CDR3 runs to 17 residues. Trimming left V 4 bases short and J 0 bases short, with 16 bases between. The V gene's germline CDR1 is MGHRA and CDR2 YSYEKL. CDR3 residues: CASSRWSSSFSGNTIYF. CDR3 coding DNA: TGCGCCAGCAGCCGTTGGAGTTCTAGCTTCTCTGGAAACACCATATATTTT.

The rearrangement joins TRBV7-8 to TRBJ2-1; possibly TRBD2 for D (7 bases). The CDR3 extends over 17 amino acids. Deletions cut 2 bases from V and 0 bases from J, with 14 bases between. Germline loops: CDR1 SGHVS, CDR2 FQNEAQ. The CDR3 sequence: CASSLSGGGSSYNEQFF. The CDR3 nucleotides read TGTGCCAGCAGCTTATCCGGCGGGGGCAGCTCCTACAATGAGCAGTTCTTC.

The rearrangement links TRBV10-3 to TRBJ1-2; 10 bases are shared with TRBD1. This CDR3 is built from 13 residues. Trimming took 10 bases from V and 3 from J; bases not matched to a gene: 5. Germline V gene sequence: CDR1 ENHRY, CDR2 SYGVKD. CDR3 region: CATGQGGDYGYTF. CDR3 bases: TGTGCCACAGGACAGGGGGGGGACTATGGCTACACCTTC.

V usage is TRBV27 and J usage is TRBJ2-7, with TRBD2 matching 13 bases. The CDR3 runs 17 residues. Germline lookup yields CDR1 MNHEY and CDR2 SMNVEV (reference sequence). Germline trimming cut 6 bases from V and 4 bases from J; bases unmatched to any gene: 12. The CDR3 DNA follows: TGTGCCAGCAGCCGGAAGCTGGGACTAGCGGGACTTTACGAGCAGTACTTC. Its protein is CASSRKLGLAGLYEQYF.

CDR3 coding DNA: TGTGCCAGCACCTCCGGGACAGGGGGTCTCGAGCAGTACTTC. It encodes CASTSGTGGLEQYF. V gene TRBV6-5 combines with J gene TRBJ2-7; 11 positions agree with TRBD1. The CDR3 length is 14 residues. CDR1 and CDR2 from the germline V gene are MNHEY and SVGAGI. The junction had 8 bases not matched to a gene; V was cut back by 7 bases and J by 6 bases.

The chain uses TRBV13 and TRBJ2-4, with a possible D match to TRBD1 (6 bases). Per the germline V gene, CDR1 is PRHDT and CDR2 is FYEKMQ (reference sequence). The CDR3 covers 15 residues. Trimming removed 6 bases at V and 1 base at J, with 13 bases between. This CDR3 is CASSYTGSAKNIQYF. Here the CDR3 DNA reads TGTGCCAGCAGTTATACAGGGTCGGCCAAAAACATTCAGTACTTC.

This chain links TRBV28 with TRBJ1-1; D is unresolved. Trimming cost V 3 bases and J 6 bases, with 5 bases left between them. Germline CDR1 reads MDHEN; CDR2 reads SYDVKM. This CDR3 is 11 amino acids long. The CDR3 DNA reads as TGTGCCAGCAGTTTCCAGGCTGAAGCTTTCTTT. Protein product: CASSFQAEAFF.

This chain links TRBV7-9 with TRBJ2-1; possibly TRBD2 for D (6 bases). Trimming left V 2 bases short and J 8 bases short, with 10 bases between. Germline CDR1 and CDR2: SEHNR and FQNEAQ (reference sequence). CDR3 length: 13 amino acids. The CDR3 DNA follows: TGTGCCAGCAGCTTACAGGAGGGATATGAGCAGTTCTTC. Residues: CASSLQEGYEQFF.

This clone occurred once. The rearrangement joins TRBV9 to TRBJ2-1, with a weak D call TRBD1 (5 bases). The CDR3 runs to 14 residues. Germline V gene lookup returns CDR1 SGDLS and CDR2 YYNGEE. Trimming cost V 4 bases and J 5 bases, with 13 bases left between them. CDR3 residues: CASSRDSSDNEQFF. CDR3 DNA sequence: TGTGCCAGCAGCCGTGACAGTTCGGACAATGAGCAGTTCTTC.

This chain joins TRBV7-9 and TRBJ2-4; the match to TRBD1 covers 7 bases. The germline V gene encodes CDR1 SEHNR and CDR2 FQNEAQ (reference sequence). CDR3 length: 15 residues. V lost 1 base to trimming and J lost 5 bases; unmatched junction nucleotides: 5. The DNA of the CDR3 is TGTGCCAGCAGCTTAGGCCCGACAGGGCAAAACATTCAGTACTTC. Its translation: CASSLGPTGQNIQYF.

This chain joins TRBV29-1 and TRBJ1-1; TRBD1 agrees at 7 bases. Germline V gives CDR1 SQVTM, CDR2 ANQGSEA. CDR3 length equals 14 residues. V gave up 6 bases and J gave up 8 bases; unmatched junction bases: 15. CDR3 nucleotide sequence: TGCAGCGTCCTTCCCCCGGGCAGGGGGGAAGAAGCTTTCTTT. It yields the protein CSVLPPGRGEEAFF.

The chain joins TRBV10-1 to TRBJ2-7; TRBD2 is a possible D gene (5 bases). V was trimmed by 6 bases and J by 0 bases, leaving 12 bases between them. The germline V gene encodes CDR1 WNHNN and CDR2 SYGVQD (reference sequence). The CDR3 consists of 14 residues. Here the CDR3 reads CASRKRTSSYEQYF. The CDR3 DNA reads TGCGCCAGCAGGAAGCGGACCAGCTCCTACGAGCAGTACTTC.

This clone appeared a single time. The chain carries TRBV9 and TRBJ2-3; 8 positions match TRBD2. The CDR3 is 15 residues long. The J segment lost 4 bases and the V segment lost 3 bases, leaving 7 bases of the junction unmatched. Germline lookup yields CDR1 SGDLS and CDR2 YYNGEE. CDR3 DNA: TGTGCCAGCAGCGGCCCGGGGGGGAGGGCAGATACGCAGTATTTT. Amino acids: CASSGPGGRADTQYF. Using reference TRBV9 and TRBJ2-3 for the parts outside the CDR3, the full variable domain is DSGVTQTPKHLITATGQRVTLRCSPRSGDLSVYWYQQSLDQGLQFLIQYYNGEERAKGNILERFSAQQFPDLHSELNLSSLELGDSALYFCASSGPGGRADTQYFGPGTRLTVL.

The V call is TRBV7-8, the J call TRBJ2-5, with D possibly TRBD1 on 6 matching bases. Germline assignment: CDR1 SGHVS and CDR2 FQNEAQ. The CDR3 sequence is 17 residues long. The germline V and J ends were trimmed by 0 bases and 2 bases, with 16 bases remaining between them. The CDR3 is CASSLAGAPPKQETQYF. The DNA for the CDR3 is TGTGCCAGCAGCTTAGCGGGGGCGCCACCCAAGCAAGAGACCCAGTACTTC.

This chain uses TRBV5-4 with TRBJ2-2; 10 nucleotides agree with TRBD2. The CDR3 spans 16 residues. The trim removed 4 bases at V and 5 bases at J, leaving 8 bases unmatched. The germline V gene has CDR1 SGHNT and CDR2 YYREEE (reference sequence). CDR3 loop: CASSVLLAGATGELFF. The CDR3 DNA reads TGTGCCAGCAGCGTGCTCCTAGCGGGGGCTACCGGGGAGCTGTTTTTT.

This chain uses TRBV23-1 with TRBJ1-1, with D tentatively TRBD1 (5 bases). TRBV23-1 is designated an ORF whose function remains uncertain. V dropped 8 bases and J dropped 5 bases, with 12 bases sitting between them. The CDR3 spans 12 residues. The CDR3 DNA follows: TGCGCCAGCCACGCGGGGGGTACTGAAGCTTTCTTT. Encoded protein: CASHAGGTEAFF.

The DNA for the CDR3 is TGTGCCAGCAGCCCGGACAGGGGGACCTACGAGCAGTACTTC. This encodes CASSPDRGTYEQYF. This chain links TRBV5-5 with TRBJ2-7; 10 bases are shared with TRBD1. Germline lookup yields CDR1 SGHKS and CDR2 YYEKEE (reference sequence). Unmatched junction bases numbered 3, after V lost 4 bases and J lost 2 bases. CDR3 length equals 14 residues.

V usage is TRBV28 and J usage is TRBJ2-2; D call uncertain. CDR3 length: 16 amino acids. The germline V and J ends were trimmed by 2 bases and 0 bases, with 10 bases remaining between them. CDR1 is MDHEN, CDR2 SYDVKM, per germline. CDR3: CASSLLSPANTGELFF. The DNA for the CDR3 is TGTGCCAGCAGTTTACTGTCCCCGGCGAACACCGGGGAGCTGTTTTTT.

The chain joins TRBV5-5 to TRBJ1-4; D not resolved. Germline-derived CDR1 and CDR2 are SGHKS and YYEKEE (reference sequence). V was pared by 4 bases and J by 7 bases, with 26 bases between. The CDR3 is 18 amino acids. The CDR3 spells CASSPAPGSRELSEKLFF. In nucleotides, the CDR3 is TGTGCCAGCAGCCCGGCCCCGGGGTCGAGGGAGTTGAGTGAAAAACTGTTTTTT.

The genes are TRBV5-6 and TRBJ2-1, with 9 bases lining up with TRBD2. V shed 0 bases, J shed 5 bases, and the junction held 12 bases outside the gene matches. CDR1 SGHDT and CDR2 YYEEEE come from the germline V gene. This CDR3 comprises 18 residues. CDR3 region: CASSLGWPLAGSNNEQFF. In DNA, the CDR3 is TGTGCCAGCAGCTTGGGATGGCCCCTAGCGGGGTCTAACAATGAGCAGTTCTTC. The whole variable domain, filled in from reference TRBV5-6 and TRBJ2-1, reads DAGVTQSPTHLIKTRGQQVTLRCSPKSGHDTVSWYQQALGQGPQFIFQYYEEEERQRGNFPDRFSGHQFPNYSSELNVNALLLGDSALYLCASSLGWPLAGSNNEQFFGPGTRLTVL.

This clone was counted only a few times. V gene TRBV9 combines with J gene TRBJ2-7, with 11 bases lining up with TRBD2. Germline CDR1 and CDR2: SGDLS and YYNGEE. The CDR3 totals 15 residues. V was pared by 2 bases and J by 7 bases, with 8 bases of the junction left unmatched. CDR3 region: CASSVSGRESNEQYF. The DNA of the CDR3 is TGTGCCAGCAGCGTTAGCGGGAGGGAATCTAATGAGCAGTACTTC. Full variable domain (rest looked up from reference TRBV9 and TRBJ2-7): DSGVTQTPKHLITATGQRVTLRCSPRSGDLSVYWYQQSLDQGLQFLIQYYNGEERAKGNILERFSAQQFPDLHSELNLSSLELGDSALYFCASSVSGRESNEQYFGPGTRLTVT.

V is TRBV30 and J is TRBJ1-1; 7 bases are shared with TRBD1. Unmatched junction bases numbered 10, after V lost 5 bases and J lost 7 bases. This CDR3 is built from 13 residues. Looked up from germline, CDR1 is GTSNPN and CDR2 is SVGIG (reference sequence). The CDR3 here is CAWAQGVKGEAFF. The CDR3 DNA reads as TGTGCCTGGGCTCAGGGGGTGAAGGGTGAAGCTTTCTTT.